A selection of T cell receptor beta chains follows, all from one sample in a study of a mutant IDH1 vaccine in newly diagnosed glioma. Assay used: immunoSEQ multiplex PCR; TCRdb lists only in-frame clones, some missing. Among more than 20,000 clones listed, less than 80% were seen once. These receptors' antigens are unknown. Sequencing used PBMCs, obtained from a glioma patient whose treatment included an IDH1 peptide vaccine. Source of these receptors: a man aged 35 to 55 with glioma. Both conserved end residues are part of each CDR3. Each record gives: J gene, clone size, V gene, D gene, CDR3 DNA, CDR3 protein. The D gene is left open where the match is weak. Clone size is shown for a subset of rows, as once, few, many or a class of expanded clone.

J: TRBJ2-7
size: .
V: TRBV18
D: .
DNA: TGTGCCAGCTCAGCATCCTACGAGCAGTACTTC
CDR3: CASSASYEQYF

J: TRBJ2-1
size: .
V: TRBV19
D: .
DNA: TGTGCCAGTAGTATGGTCTCATCTGAGCAGTTCTTC
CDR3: CASSMVSSEQFF

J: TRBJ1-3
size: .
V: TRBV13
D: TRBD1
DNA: TGTGCCAGCAGCATAAGACAGGGTCCAGGAAACACCATATATTTT
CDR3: CASSIRQGPGNTIYF

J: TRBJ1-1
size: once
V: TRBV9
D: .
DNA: TGTGCCAGCAGCACAAGGGGGGAACAGAACACTGAAGCTTTCTTT
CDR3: CASSTRGEQNTEAFF

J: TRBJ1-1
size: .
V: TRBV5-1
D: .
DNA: TGCGCCAGCAGCTTGAATCTAGGGGGAACTGAAGCTTTCTTT
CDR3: CASSLNLGGTEAFF

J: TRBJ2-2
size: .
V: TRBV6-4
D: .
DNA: TGTGCCAGCAGTGAAGGTGGAGGGGGGCACACCGGGGAGCTGTTTTTT
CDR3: CASSEGGGGHTGELFF

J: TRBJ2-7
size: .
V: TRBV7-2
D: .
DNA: TGTGCCAGCAGCACCGGGACAATTCAAGCAGACGAGCAGTACTTC
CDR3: CASSTGTIQADEQYF

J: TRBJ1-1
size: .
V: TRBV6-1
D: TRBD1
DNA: TGTGCCAGCAGTGGACGACAGGGTGGATGGGGCGGCACTGAAGCTTTCTTT
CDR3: CASSGRQGGWGGTEAFF

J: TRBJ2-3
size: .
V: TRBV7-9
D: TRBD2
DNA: TGTGCCAGCAGCCCAGTGGGACTAGTGGACGCAGATACGCAGTATTTT
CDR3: CASSPVGLVDADTQYF

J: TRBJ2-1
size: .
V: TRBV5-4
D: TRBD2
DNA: TGTGCCAGCAGCTTGGAACCGGGAGGGCCAAATGAGCAGTTCTTC
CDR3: CASSLEPGGPNEQFF

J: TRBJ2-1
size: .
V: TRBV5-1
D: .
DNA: TGCGCCAGCAGACTGGCGGCGGGTTCCTCCTACAATGAGCAGTTCTTC
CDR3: CASRLAAGSSYNEQFF

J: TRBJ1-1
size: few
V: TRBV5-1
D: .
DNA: TGCGCCAGCAGCTTGGGTCAGGACACTGAAGCTTTCTTT
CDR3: CASSLGQDTEAFF

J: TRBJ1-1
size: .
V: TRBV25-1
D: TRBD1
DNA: TGTGCCAGCAGTTTGGGACAGGAGAACACTGAAGCTTTCTTT
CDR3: CASSLGQENTEAFF

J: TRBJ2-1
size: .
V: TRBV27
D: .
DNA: TGTGCCAGCAGATCCGACGGACAAAGCGAGTTCTTC
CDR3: CASRSDGQSEFF

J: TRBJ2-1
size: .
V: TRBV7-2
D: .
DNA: TGTGCCAGCAGTCCCTTTCCGGCCTACAATGAGCAGTTCTTC
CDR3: CASSPFPAYNEQFF

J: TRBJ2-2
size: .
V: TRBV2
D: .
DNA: TGTGCCAGCAGTGAGGTAGCGCTCGACCGAGGGGAGCTGTTTTTT
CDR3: CASSEVALDRGELFF

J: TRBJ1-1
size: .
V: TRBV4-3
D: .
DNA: TGCGCCAGCACTAAGGGGGGTTGGAACACTGAAGCTTTCTTT
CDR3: CASTKGGWNTEAFF

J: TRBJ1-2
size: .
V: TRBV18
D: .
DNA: TGTGCCAGCTCACCACCCGTAATCCCCTATGGCTACACCTTC
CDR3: CASSPPVIPYGYTF

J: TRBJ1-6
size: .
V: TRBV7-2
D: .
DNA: TGTGCCAGCAGCTTAACCGGTTTAGGGTCACCCCTCCACTTT
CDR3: CASSLTGLGSPLHF

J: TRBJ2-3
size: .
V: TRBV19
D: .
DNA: TGTGCCAGTAGCTATAGCGGCCGGGATACGCAGTATTTT
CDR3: CASSYSGRDTQYF

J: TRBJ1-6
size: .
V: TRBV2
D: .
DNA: TGTGCCAGCAGTGAAGAGGGAGGGGTGGGGACACCCCTCCACTTT
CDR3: CASSEEGGVGTPLHF

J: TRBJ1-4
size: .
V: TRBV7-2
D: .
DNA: TGTGCCAGCAGCGCGATGGCAGGCGCAAAACTGTTTTTT
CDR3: CASSAMAGAKLFF

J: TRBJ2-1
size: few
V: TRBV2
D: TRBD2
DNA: TGTGCCAGCACCGGTGGTAGCGGGAGAGGGTCATCCTACAATGAGCAGTTCTTC
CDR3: CASTGGSGRGSSYNEQFF

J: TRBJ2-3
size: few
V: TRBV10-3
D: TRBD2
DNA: TGTGCCATCAGTGAGCCACTACTACTAGCGGGAGCAGATACGCAGTATTTT
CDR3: CAISEPLLLAGADTQYF

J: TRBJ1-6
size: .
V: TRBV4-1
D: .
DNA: TGCGCCAGCAGCCAAATCAGGGTGGGAGACAGAAATTCACCCCTCCACTTT
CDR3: CASSQIRVGDRNSPLHF

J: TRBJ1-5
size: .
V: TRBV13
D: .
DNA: TGTGCCCGCAGCCGGGGGGGGATGGGGAGTCAGCCCCAGCATTTT
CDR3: CARSRGGMGSQPQHF

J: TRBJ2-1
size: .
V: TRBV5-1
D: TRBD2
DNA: TGCGCCAGCAGCTCCGGACTAGCGGGAGGAGTCGAGCAGTTCTTC
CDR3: CASSSGLAGGVEQFF

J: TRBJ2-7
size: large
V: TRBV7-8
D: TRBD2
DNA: TGTGCCAGCAGCTTACGGGACTACGGCTACGAGCAGTACTTC
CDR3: CASSLRDYGYEQYF

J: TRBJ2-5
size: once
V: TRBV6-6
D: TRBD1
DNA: TGTGCCAGCAGTCCGCTCGACAGGGTACGGTCCGAGACCCAGTACTTC
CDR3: CASSPLDRVRSETQYF

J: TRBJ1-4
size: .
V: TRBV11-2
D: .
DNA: TGTGCCAGCAGCTCGCCAAACCAAGCGGGAAAACTGTTTTTT
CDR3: CASSSPNQAGKLFF

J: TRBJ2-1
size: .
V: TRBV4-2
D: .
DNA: TGTGCCAGCAGCCAAGAAAGTCAGGCGTCTAGCGCACACAATGAGCAGTTCTTC
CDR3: CASSQESQASSAHNEQFF

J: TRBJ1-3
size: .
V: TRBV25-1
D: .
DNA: TGTGCCAGCAGTGAACGTCGGTCCTCTGGAAACACCATATATTTT
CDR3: CASSERRSSGNTIYF

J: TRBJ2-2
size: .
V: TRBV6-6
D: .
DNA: TGTGCCAGCAGTCCCGGGAGTAGGAACACCGGGGAGCTGTTTTTT
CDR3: CASSPGSRNTGELFF

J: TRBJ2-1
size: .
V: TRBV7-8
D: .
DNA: TGTGCCAGCAGCCGACACCTCGGAGCGGACAATGAGCAGTTCTTC
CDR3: CASSRHLGADNEQFF

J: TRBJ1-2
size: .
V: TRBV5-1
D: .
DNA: TGCGCCAGCAGCAGCGGACAGCGGAACTATGGCTACACCTTC
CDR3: CASSSGQRNYGYTF

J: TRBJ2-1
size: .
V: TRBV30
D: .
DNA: TGTGCCTGGAAAGCCCAATCTTACAATGAGCAGTTCTTC
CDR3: CAWKAQSYNEQFF

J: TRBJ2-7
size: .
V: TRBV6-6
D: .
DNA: TGTGCCAGCAGACTACGGGACTCTTACGAGCAGTACTTC
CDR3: CASRLRDSYEQYF

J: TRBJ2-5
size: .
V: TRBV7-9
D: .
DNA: TGTGCCAGCAGCTTTGGCATCCAAGAGACCCAGTACTTC
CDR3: CASSFGIQETQYF

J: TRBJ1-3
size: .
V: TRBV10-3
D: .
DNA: TGTGCCATCAGTGAGTCGGGGAAAGGAGCTCTAGGAAACACCATATATTTT
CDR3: CAISESGKGALGNTIYF

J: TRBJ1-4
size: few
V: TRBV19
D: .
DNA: TGTGCCAGTAGTTTCCGGGGTGAAAAACTGTTTTTT
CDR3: CASSFRGEKLFF

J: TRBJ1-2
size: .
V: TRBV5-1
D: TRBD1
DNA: TGCGCCAGCAGCGATACCGGGACAGGAAACGCCTATGGCTACACCTTC
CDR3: CASSDTGTGNAYGYTF

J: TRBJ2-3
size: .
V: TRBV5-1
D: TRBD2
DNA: TGCGCCAGTAAGCGGGAGGGCCATCTCACAGATACGCAGTATTTT
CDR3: CASKREGHLTDTQYF

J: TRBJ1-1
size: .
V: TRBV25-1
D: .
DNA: TGTGCCAGCAGTGAGCCTTATGGGGATGAAGCTTTCTTT
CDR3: CASSEPYGDEAFF

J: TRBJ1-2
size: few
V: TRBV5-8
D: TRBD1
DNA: TGTGCCAGCAGCCCGAGGGATCGGGGGGACAGAGAATTCTACACCTTC
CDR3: CASSPRDRGDREFYTF

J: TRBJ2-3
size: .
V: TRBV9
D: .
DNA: TGTGCCAGCAGCGTAGGAGGCACAGATACGCAGTATTTT
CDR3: CASSVGGTDTQYF

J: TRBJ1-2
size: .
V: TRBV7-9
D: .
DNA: TGTGCCAGCAGCCCGCAGTCGGGGGTATATGGCTACACCTTC
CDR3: CASSPQSGVYGYTF

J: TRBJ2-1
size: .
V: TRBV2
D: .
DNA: TGTGCCAGCCGTAGCGCCACCTCCTACAATGAGCAGTTCTTC
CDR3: CASRSATSYNEQFF

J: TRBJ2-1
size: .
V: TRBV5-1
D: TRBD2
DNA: TGCGCCAGCAGCTTGGCCTCGGGAGGGGGGGCCTACAATGAGCAGTTCTTC
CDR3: CASSLASGGGAYNEQFF

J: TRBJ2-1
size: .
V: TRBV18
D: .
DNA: TGTGCCAGCTCACCGCAGGGGGACTATAACTATGAGCAGTTCTTC
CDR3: CASSPQGDYNYEQFF

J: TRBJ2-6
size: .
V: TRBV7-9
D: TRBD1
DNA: TGTGCCAGCAGCTTTCGAGGACAGGGGGCTGGGGCCAACGTCCTGACTTTC
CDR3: CASSFRGQGAGANVLTF

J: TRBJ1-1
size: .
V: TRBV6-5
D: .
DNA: TGTGCCAGCAGTTACTCGAGGCAGAACACTGAAGCTTTCTTT
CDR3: CASSYSRQNTEAFF

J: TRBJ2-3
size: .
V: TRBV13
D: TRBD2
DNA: TGTGCCAGCAGCTCCGGGGACGTTAGCGGGAGGGCCGGGGGCACAGATACGCAGTATTTT
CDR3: CASSSGDVSGRAGGTDTQYF

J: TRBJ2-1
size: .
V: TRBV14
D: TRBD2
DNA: TGTGCCAGCAGCCAAGAGACGGGAGGGAGGTACAATGAGCAGTTCTTC
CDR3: CASSQETGGRYNEQFF

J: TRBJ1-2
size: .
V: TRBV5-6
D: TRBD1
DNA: TGTGCCAGCATCCGTGGGACAGGGAACTATGGCTACACCTTC
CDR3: CASIRGTGNYGYTF